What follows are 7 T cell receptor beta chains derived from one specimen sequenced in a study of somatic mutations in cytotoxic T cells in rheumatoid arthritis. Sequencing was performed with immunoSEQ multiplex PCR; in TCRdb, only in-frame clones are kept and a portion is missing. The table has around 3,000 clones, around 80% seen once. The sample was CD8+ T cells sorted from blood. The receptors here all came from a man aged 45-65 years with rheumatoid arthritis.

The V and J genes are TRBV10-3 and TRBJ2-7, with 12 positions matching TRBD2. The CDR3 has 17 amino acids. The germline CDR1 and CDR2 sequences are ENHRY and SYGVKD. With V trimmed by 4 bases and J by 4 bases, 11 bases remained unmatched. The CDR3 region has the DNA TGTGCCATCAGTGCCGAAGAACTAGCGGGAGGTGTTTACGAGCAGTACTTC. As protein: CAISAEELAGGVYEQYF.

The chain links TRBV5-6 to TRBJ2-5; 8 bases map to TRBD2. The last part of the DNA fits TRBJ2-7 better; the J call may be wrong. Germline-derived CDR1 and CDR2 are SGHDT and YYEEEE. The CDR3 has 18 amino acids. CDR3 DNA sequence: TGTGCCAGCAGTTCCCTACGACGGGGGACTAGTCCCAAGGGCGAGCAGTACTTC. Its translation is CASSSLRRGTSPKGEQYF.

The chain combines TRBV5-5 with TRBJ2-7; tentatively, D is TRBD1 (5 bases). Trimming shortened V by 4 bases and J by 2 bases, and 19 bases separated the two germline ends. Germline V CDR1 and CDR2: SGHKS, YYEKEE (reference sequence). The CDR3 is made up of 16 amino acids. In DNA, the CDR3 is TGTGCCAGCAGCCCGGCGCAGGGTATGGGTCCCTACGAGCAGTACTTC. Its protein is CASSPAQGMGPYEQYF.

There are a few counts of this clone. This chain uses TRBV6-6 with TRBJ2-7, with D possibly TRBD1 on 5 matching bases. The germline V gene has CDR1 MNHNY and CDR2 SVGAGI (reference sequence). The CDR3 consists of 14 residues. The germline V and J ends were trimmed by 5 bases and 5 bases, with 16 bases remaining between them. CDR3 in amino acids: CASSKSQGGHEQYF. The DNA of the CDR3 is TGTGCCAGCAGTAAGTCCCAGGGTGGCCACGAGCAGTACTTC.

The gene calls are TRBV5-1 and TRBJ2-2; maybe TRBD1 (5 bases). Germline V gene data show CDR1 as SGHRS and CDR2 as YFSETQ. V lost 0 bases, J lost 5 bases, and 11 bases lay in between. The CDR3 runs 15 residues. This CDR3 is CASSLAGTGTGELFF. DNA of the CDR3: TGCGCCAGCAGCTTGGCCGGAACAGGAACCGGGGAGCTGTTTTTT.

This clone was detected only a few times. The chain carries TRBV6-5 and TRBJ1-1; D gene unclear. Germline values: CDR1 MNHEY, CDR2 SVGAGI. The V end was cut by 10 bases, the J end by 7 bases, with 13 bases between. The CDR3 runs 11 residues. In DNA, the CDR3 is TGTGCCATCTCCGGGGAGGTTGAAGCTTTCTTT. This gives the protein CAISGEVEAFF.

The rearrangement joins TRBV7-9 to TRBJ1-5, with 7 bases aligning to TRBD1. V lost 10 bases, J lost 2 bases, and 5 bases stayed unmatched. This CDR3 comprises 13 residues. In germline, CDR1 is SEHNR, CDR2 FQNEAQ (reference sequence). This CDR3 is CAITGQGNQPQHF. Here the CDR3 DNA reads TGTGCCATAACTGGACAGGGCAATCAGCCCCAGCATTTT.